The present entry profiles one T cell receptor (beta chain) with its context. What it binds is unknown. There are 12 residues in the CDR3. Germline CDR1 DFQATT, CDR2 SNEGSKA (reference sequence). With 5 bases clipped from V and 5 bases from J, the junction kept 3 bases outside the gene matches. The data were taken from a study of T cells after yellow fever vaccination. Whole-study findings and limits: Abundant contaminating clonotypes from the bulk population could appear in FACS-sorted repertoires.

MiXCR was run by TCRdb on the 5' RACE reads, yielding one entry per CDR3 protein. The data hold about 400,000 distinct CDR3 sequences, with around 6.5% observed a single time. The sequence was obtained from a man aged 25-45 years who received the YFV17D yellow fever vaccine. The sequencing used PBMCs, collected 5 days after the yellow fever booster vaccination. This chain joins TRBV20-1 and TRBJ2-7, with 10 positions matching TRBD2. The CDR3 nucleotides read TGCAGTGCTGTTCTAGCGGGAGACGAGCAGTACTTC. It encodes CSAVLAGDEQYF.